The next 6 T cell receptor beta chains were all read from a single sample in a study of cytomegalovirus exposure and HLA in healthy donors. Amplification used 60 Vbeta primers and 13 Jbeta primers. Clones were read by immunoSEQ multiplex PCR, and TCRdb kept only the in-frame ones, dropping some. This sample lists roughly 120,000 clones; its ten largest clones have 6.5% to 7%. Material: PBMCs. All receptors come from a middle-aged man in good health and CMV-seropositive.

The V gene is TRBV29-1, the J gene TRBJ1-2; D is unresolved. Germline V gene data show CDR1 as SQVTM and CDR2 as ANQGSEA. V lost 1 base, J lost 6 bases, and 6 bases lay in between. The CDR3 totals 11 residues. The CDR3 coding sequence is TGCAGCGTTGAAGTTTCCAATGGCTACACCTTC. Translating gives CSVEVSNGYTF.

The chain couples TRBV29-1 to TRBJ2-7; D remains ambiguous. Per the germline V gene, CDR1 is SQVTM and CDR2 is ANQGSEA. There are 14 residues in the CDR3. V was pared by 4 bases and J by 5 bases, with 18 bases between. The CDR3 nucleotides read TGCAGCGTTGGTAACAGCCTTCCCCCCAACGAGCAGTACTTC. Protein sequence: CSVGNSLPPNEQYF.

The chain links TRBV5-1 to TRBJ2-5, with TRBD2 matching over 8 bases. The DNA end lines up better with TRBJ2-7; the J call may be wrong. Germline CDR1 and CDR2: SGHRS and YFSETQ. The CDR3 runs 17 residues. The chain's CDR3 is CASSSSLLGSGKNEQYF. The DNA for the CDR3 is TGCGCCAGCAGCTCGAGCCTCCTCGGTAGCGGGAAAAACGAGCAGTACTTC.

V and J are TRBV6-5 and TRBJ2-7; a weak D match, TRBD1 (6 bases). Trimming took off 7 bases at V and 6 bases at J, with 22 bases between the two ends. The germline V gene encodes CDR1 MNHEY and CDR2 SVGAGI. This CDR3 contains 15 residues. CDR3: CASTPNPPGDREQYF. The CDR3 nucleotides read TGTGCCAGCACCCCGAACCCCCCAGGGGACCGCGAGCAGTACTTC.

This chain connects TRBV7-9 to TRBJ2-7; unclear D gene. Trimming stripped 0 bases from V and 0 bases from J, with 6 bases between. Germline CDR1 is SEHNR and CDR2 is FQNEAQ (reference sequence). The CDR3 extends over 14 amino acids. CDR3 coding DNA: TGTGCCAGCAGCTTAGCACAGACCTCCTACGAGCAGTACTTC. Amino acid sequence: CASSLAQTSYEQYF.

With respect to this clone: At one end the junction does not follow the germline gene, possibly because of a read error. The chain employs TRBV15 and TRBJ1-5; no reliable D call. Germline CDR1 reads LNHNV; CDR2 reads YYDKDF (reference sequence). CDR3 length equals 14 residues. The CDR3 sequence is CAISRDTTRQPQHF. The CDR3 coding sequence is TGTGCCATCAGCAGAGATACTACTCGTCAGCCCCAGCATTTT. Variable domain in full (rest from reference TRBV15 and TRBJ1-5): DAMVIQNPRYQVTQFGKPVTLSCSQTLNHNVMYWYQQKSSQAPKLLFHYYDKDFNNEADTPDNFQSRRPNTSFCFLDIRSPGLGDTAMYLCAISRDTTRQPQHFGDGTRLSIL.